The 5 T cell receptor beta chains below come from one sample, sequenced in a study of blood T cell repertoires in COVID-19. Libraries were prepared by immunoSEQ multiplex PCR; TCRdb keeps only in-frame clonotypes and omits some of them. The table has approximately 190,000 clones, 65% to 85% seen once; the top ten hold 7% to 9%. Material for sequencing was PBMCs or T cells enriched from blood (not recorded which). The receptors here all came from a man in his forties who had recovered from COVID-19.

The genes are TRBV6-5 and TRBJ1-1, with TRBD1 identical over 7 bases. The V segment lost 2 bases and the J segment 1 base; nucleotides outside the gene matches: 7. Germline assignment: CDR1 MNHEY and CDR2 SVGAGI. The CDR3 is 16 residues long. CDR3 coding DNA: TGTGCCAGCAGTTACGGTCCAGGGGGGTGGAACACTGAAGCTTTCTTT. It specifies CASSYGPGGWNTEAFF.

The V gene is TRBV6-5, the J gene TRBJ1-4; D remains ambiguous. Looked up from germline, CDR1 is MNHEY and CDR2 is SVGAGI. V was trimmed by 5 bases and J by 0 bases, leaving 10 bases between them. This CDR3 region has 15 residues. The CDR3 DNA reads TGTGCCAGCAGTCGAACCGGGGCAACTAATGAAAAACTGTTTTTT. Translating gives CASSRTGATNEKLFF.

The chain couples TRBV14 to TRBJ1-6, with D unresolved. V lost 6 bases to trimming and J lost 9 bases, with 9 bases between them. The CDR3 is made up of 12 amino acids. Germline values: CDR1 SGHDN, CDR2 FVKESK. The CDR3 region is CASSIVGSPLHF. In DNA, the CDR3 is TGTGCCAGCAGTATTGTCGGTTCACCCCTCCACTTT.

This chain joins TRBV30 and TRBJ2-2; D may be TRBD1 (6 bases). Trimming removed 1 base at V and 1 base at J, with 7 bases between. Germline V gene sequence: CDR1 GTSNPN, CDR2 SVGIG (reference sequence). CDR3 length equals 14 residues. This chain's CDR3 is CAWSGTVNTGELFF. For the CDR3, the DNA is TGTGCCTGGAGTGGGACAGTGAACACCGGGGAGCTGTTTTTT.

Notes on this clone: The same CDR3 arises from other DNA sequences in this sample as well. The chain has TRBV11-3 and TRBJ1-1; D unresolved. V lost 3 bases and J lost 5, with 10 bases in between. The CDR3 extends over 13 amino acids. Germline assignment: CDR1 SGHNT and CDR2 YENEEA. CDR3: CASSFRGGTEAFF. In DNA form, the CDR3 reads TGTGCCAGCAGCTTTCGGGGAGGTACTGAAGCTTTCTTT. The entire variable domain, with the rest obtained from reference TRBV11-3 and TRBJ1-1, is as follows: EAGVVQSPRYKIIEKKQPVAFWCNPISGHNTLYWYLQNLGQGPELLIRYENEEAVDDSQLPKDRFSAERLKGVDSTLKIQPAELGDSAVYLCASSFRGGTEAFFGQGTRLTVV.